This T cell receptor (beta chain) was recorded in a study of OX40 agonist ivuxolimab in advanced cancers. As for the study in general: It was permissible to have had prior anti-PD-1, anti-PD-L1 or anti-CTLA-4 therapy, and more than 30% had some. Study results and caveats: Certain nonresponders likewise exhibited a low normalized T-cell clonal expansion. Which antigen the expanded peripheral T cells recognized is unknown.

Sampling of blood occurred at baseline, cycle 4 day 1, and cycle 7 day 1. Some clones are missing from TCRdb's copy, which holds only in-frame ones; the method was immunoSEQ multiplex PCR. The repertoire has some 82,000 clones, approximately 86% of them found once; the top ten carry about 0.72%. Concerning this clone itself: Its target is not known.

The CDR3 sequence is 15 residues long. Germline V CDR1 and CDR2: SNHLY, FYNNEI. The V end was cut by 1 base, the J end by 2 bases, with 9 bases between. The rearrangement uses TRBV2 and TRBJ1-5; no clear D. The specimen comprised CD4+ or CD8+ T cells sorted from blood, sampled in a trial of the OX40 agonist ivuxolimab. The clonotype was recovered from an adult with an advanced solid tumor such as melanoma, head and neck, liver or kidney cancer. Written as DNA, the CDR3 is TGTGCCAGCAGTGAAGGTAAAGGTGGCAATCAGCCCCAGCATTTT. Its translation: CASSEGKGGNQPQHF.